This paragraph covers one T cell receptor beta chain sequence. Its cognate antigen is unknown. The CDR3 runs to 15 residues. The V end was cut by 3 bases, the J end by 2 bases, with 14 bases between. From germline, CDR1 is ENHRY and CDR2 SYGVKD. TCRdb re-analysed the PCR reads in MiXCR, keeping a single row per CDR3 protein. The sample has about 24,000 distinct CDR3 sequences; under 65% are singletons. This record comes from a study of vaccination and CD4 T cells after COVID-19. Study-wide results and caveats: A nonsignificant median increase from approximately 21 to 40 SARS-CoV-2-reactive clonotypes was observed. This study had few convalescent patients and no early post-infection samples.

The genes are TRBV10-3 and TRBJ2-7; D uncertain. The sequence derives from a human donor who had recovered from COVID-19. Sequences were derived from CD4+ T cells from blood, sampled before SARS-CoV-2 vaccination. CDR3 in amino acids: CAISDIGKGTYEQYF. CDR3 DNA sequence: TGTGCCATCAGTGATATTGGGAAAGGAACCTACGAGCAGTACTTC.